These 13 T cell receptor beta chains came from one sample sequenced in a study of OX40 agonist ivuxolimab in advanced cancers. Sequenced by immunoSEQ multiplex PCR; TCRdb stores in-frame clones only, minus some. The sample has roughly 100,000 clones, around nine tenths seen once. The material sequenced was CD4+ or CD8+ T cells sorted from blood, taken in a trial of the OX40 agonist ivuxolimab. The receptors stem from an adult with an advanced solid tumor such as melanoma, head and neck, liver or kidney cancer.

This clone was counted a single time. This chain uses TRBV10-3 with TRBJ1-3; TRBD1 might be the D (5 bases). V was cut by 8 bases and J by 2 bases, with 16 bases left in between. The germline V gene encodes CDR1 ENHRY and CDR2 SYGVKD. The CDR3 contains 15 residues. The CDR3 loop reads CAIQGGQTPGNTIYF. The CDR3, as DNA: TGTGCCATCCAGGGCGGGCAGACACCTGGAAACACCATATATTTT.

The chain uses TRBV28 and TRBJ1-6, with D possibly being TRBD1 (6 bases). The V end lost 6 bases, the J end lost 4 bases, and 7 bases lay between the germline ends. Germline loops: CDR1 MDHEN, CDR2 SYDVKM. CDR3 size: 13 residues. The CDR3: CASRQGYNSPLHF. CDR3 nucleotide sequence: TGTGCCAGCAGACAGGGTTATAATTCACCCCTCCACTTT. The full variable domain, its missing parts supplied by reference TRBV28 and TRBJ1-6, is DVKVTQSSRYLVKRTGEKVFLECVQDMDHENMFWYRQDPGLGLRLIYFSYDVKMKEKGDIPEGYSVSREKKERFSLILESASTNQTSMYLCASRQGYNSPLHFGNGTRLTVT.

The chain employs TRBV7-2 and TRBJ1-1, with 8 bases identical to TRBD1. The V gene end was trimmed by 3 bases and the J gene end by 4 bases; junction bases not matched to a gene: 1. In germline, CDR1 is SGHTA, CDR2 FQGNSA. The CDR3 length is 13 residues. CDR3 protein: CASSFDRGTEAFF. DNA for the CDR3: TGTGCCAGCAGCTTTGACAGGGGCACTGAAGCTTTCTTT.

The chain joins TRBV7-2 to TRBJ1-2; D not resolved. CDR1 and CDR2 (germline): SGHTA, FQGNSA. This CDR3 is 13 amino acids long. The V and J ends lost 3 bases and 4 bases respectively, with 9 bases between them. In DNA form, the CDR3 reads TGTGCCAGCAGCTTTTCAGAGGGCTATGGCTACACCTTC. Its protein product is CASSFSEGYGYTF.

The gene calls are TRBV7-2 and TRBJ2-1; TRBD1 matches at 11 bases. Germline V CDR1 and CDR2: SGHTA, FQGNSA. The CDR3 consists of 14 residues. J gave up 8 bases and V 7 bases, and 7 bases lay outside the gene matches. The CDR3: CASNKGQGVDEQFF. In DNA, the CDR3 is TGTGCCAGCAACAAGGGACAGGGGGTTGATGAGCAGTTCTTC.

The DNA for the CDR3 is TGTGCCAGTAGTCGGACCAAAAATCAGCCCCAGCATTTT. The encoded protein is CASSRTKNQPQHF. The V call is TRBV19, the J call TRBJ1-5; D ambiguous. CDR1 LNHDA and CDR2 SQIVND come from the germline V gene (reference sequence). The CDR3 is 13 residues long. V lost 5 bases and J 4 bases, leaving 9 bases between the germline ends.

The gene calls are TRBV6-6 and TRBJ2-7; D may correspond to TRBD1 or TRBD2 (5 bases each). Trimming pared 2 bases from V and 0 bases from J, leaving 11 bases between. The CDR3 is 15 residues long. Germline CDR1 is MNHNY and CDR2 is SVGAGI (reference sequence). The DNA for the CDR3 is TGTGCCAGCAGTTACGCAGCAGGGAGCTCCTACGAGCAGTACTTC. Translation gives CASSYAAGSSYEQYF.

The chain joins TRBV10-3 to TRBJ2-7, with D perhaps matching TRBD1 (5 bases). V was pared by 8 bases and J by 0 bases, with 11 bases between. The germline V gene has CDR1 ENHRY and CDR2 SYGVKD. The CDR3 has 13 residues. This CDR3 is CAILGQGSYEQYF. CDR3 DNA sequence: TGTGCCATCCTTGGCCAGGGCTCCTACGAGCAGTACTTC.

The V gene is TRBV15, the J gene TRBJ1-2; 9 positions match TRBD1. After removal of 2 bases from V and 4 bases from J, the junction contained 5 bases not matched to a gene. The germline V gene encodes CDR1 LNHNV and CDR2 YYDKDF (reference sequence). The CDR3 is made up of 15 amino acids. CDR3 sequence reads: CATSRRTGAGYGYTF. DNA of the CDR3: TGTGCCACCAGCAGAAGGACAGGGGCTGGCTATGGCTACACCTTC.

The chain is built from TRBV7-2 and TRBJ2-7, with 8 bases that match TRBD1. This CDR3 spans 16 amino acids. The trim removed 2 bases at V and 0 bases at J, leaving 6 bases unmatched. CDR1 and CDR2 from the germline V gene are SGHTA and FQGNSA. The CDR3 spells CASSLLGQGLSYEQYF. The CDR3 DNA reads TGTGCCAGCAGCTTACTTGGACAGGGACTCTCCTACGAGCAGTACTTC. Full variable domain (rest looked up from reference TRBV7-2 and TRBJ2-7): GAGVSQSPSNKVTEKGKDVELRCDPISGHTALYWYRQSLGQGLEFLIYFQGNSAPDKSGLPSDRFSAERTGGSVSTLTIQRTQQEDSAVYLCASSLLGQGLSYEQYFGPGTRLTVT.

This clone was detected only once. The V call is TRBV6-1, the J call TRBJ2-5; 12 bases map to TRBD2. The CDR3 is made up of 18 amino acids. With 0 bases clipped from V and 1 base from J, the junction kept 6 bases outside the gene matches. From germline, CDR1 is MNHNS and CDR2 SASEGT. In DNA, the CDR3 is TGTGCCAGCAGTGAAGCTTACACTAGCGGGGGGATCCAAGAGACCCAGTACTTC. Translation gives CASSEAYTSGGIQETQYF.

The chain is built from TRBV4-3 and TRBJ2-5; 8 positions match TRBD2. Germline V gene data show CDR1 as LGHNA and CDR2 as YSLEER. This CDR3 has 14 residues. Trimming took 2 bases from V and 4 from J; bases not matched to a gene: 3. CDR3 amino acids: CASSQQSGGETQYF. In DNA, the CDR3 is TGCGCCAGCAGCCAACAGAGCGGGGGAGAGACCCAGTACTTC.

V gene TRBV9 combines with J gene TRBJ1-3; TRBD1 might be the D (5 bases). Per the germline V gene, CDR1 is SGDLS and CDR2 is YYNGEE. V was cut by 0 bases and J by 0 bases, with 10 bases left in between. The CDR3 loop spans 16 amino acids. CDR3 loop: CASSVATGLSGNTIYF. DNA for the CDR3: TGTGCCAGCAGCGTAGCTACGGGGCTCTCTGGAAACACCATATATTTT.